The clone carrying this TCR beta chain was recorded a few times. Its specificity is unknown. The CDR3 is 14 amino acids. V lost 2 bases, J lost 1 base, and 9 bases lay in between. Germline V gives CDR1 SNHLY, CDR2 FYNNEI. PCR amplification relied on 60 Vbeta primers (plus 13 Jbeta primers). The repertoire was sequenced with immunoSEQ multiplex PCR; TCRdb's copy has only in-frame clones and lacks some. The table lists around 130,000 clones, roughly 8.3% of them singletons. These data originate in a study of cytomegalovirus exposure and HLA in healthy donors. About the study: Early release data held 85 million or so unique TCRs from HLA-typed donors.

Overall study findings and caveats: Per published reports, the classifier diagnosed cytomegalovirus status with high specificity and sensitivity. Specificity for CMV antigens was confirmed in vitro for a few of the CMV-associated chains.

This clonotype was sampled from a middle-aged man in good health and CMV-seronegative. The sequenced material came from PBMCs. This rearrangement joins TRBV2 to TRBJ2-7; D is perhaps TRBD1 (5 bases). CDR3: CASSESRQSYEQYF. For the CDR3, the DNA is TGTGCCAGCAGTGAATCAAGACAGTCCTACGAGCAGTACTTC.